The 28 T cell receptor beta chains below come from one sample, sequenced in a study of breast tumors, draining lymph nodes, adjacent tissues. Via MiXCR, TCRdb re-called the multiplex PCR reads, giving one row per CDR3 protein. The sample has fewer than 250,000 distinct CDR3 sequences, about 30% seen once. Breast cancer patients provided tissue from their axillary draining lymph nodes. The sample comprised axillary lymph node tissue. The source is a female donor with breast cancer. Some clones in this sample may be carry-over from other donors' samples.

Ten or more counts support this clonotype. The CDR3 coding sequence is TGTGCCAGTAGTTCGGGACAGCGTTTCAATTCACCCCTCCACTTT. This gives the protein CASSSGQRFNSPLHF. The chain links TRBV19 to TRBJ1-6, with 7 positions matching TRBD1. This CDR3 region has 15 residues. Per germline, CDR1 LNHDA and CDR2 SQIVND (reference sequence). Trimming took 5 bases from V and 7 from J; bases not matched to a gene: 8.

There are many counts of this clonotype. The genes are TRBV5-1 and TRBJ2-5; maybe TRBD2 (5 bases). V lost 3 bases and J lost 5, with 20 bases in between. The CDR3 has 16 residues. Germline assignment: CDR1 SGHRS and CDR2 YFSETQ. CDR3 sequence (DNA): TGCGCCAGCAGCTCCGCCCTCGGGGAGCTAGGGGAGACCCAGTACTTC. Translated: CASSSALGELGETQYF.

Concerning this clonotype: The junction differs from germline at one of its ends, possibly a read error. The chain combines TRBV20-1 with TRBJ2-6; D is possibly TRBD1 or TRBD2 (5 bases each). The germline CDR1 and CDR2 sequences are DFQATT and SNEGSKA (reference sequence). There are 18 residues in the CDR3. The CDR3 DNA follows: TGCAGTGCAGCCCCCCCCGACTATTACCTCGCTGGGGCCAGCGTCCTGACTTTC. This translates into CSAAPPDYYLAGASVLTF.

This clonotype was recorded only once. This chain links TRBV10-2 with TRBJ1-5; D might be TRBD1 (5 bases). CDR3 length equals 16 residues. Trimming removed 10 bases at V and 5 bases at J, with 24 bases between. Germline V gene lookup returns CDR1 WSHSY and CDR2 SAAADI. The CDR3 spells CATGLAGRKAYQPQHF. In nucleotides, the CDR3 is TGCGCCACCGGCCTCGCAGGGCGGAAAGCTTATCAGCCCCAGCATTTT.

This clonotype was counted ten times or more. Just one base apart from a much larger clone, this may be a read error. V usage is TRBV7-3 and J usage is TRBJ2-6, with D possibly being TRBD1 (5 bases). Germline CDR1 SGHTA, CDR2 FQGTGA. The CDR3 sequence is 15 residues long. Written as DNA, the CDR3 is TGTGCCAGCAGCTTTTCACACTCTGGGGCCAACGTCCTGCCTTTC. This encodes CASSFSHSGANVLPF.

This clonotype was picked up many times. The chain joins TRBV20-1 to TRBJ2-7; D may correspond to TRBD1 or TRBD2 (6 bases each). This CDR3 spans 16 amino acids. V gave up 1 base and J gave up 5 bases, with 21 bases separating them. Germline V lookup: CDR1 DFQATT, CDR2 SNEGSKA (reference sequence). The CDR3 DNA follows: TGCAGTGCTAGAGTACGGGGGCGGCGATCTCGGGACGAGCAGTACTTC. Translation gives CSARVRGRRSRDEQYF.

This clonotype has a count of ten or more. This chain uses TRBV7-2 with TRBJ2-7; TRBD1 matches at 7 bases. V gave up 3 bases and J gave up 3 bases; unmatched junction bases: 5. In germline, CDR1 is SGHTA, CDR2 FQGNSA. The CDR3 has 14 amino acids. The CDR3: CASSLVTGYYEQYF. DNA of the CDR3: TGTGCCAGCAGCTTGGTGACAGGGTACTACGAGCAGTACTTC.

This clonotype appeared many times. The chain's CDR3 is CSATGIAGNTIYF. CDR3 sequence (DNA): TGCAGTGCTACAGGGATTGCTGGAAACACCATATATTTT. The chain links TRBV20-1 to TRBJ1-3, with D possibly being TRBD1 (5 bases). The V and J ends lost 4 bases and 2 bases respectively, with 9 bases between them. Germline V gene sequence: CDR1 DFQATT, CDR2 SNEGSKA (reference sequence). The CDR3 runs 13 residues.

This clonotype occurred many times. The rearrangement links TRBV7-6 to TRBJ2-3, with D possibly TRBD2 on 5 matching bases. Germline CDR1 reads SGHVS; CDR2 reads FNYEAQ. V was trimmed by 4 bases and J by 2 bases, leaving 13 bases between them. The CDR3 sequence is 15 residues long. The CDR3 is CASSSRSGLTDTQYF. The CDR3 coding sequence is TGTGCCAGCAGCTCTAGAAGCGGTCTCACAGATACGCAGTATTTT.

There are many counts of this clonotype. The chain combines TRBV4-1 with TRBJ2-7; D perhaps matches TRBD2 (5 bases). The CDR3 is made up of 15 amino acids. V was shortened by 4 bases and J by 0 bases, with 13 bases between the two germline ends. The germline CDR1 and CDR2 sequences are MGHRA and YSYEKL. CDR3 loop: CASSLLTGDSYEQYF. The CDR3 bases are TGCGCCAGCAGCCTGCTAACCGGGGACTCCTACGAGCAGTACTTC.

The CDR3 bases are TGTGCCAGCAGCCAACCTAGCCGGACTAGCGGGGGCCCATGGGAGCTGTTTTTT. It encodes CASSQPSRTSGGPWELFF. V gene TRBV4-2 combines with J gene TRBJ2-2; 13 nucleotides match TRBD2. V lost 2 bases and J lost 9; bases outside the gene matches: 12. The germline gives CDR1 LGHNA, CDR2 YNFKEQ. The CDR3 contains 18 residues.

This clonotype was counted at least ten times. The chain recombines TRBV7-6 with TRBJ2-3; D might be TRBD1 (6 bases). The CDR3 consists of 16 residues. Trimming removed 4 bases from V and 0 bases from J, with 14 bases in between. The germline gives CDR1 SGHVS, CDR2 FNYEAQ. Written as DNA, the CDR3 is TGTGCCAGCAGCTCCCCGGGACAAGAAAGCACAGATACGCAGTATTTT. This encodes CASSSPGQESTDTQYF. Variable domain in full (rest from reference TRBV7-6 and TRBJ2-3): GAGVSQSPRYKVTKRGQDVALRCDPISGHVSLYWYRQALGQGPEFLTYFNYEAQQDKSGLPNDRFSAERPEGSISTLTIQRTEQRDSAMYRCASSSPGQESTDTQYFGPGTRLTVL.

This clonotype showed up just a few times. This may be a read error, as it is one base from a much larger clone. The chain links TRBV7-2 to TRBJ1-5; TRBD1 might be the D (5 bases). V shed 5 bases and J shed 7 bases, with 18 bases lying between them. The CDR3 covers 15 residues. Germline V gene sequence: CDR1 SGHTA, CDR2 FQGNSA. CDR3 region: CASSPGAASRQPQHF. For the CDR3, the DNA is TGTGCCAGCAGCCCTGGGGCAGCTAGTAGGCAGCCCCAGCATTTT. The whole variable domain, remainder taken from reference TRBV7-2 and TRBJ1-5, is GAGVSQSPSNKVTEKGKDVELRCDPISGHTALYWYRQSLGQGLEFLIYFQGNSAPDKSGLPSDRFSAERTGGSVSTLTIQRTQQEDSAVYLCASSPGAASRQPQHFGDGTRLSIL.

This clonotype has a count of ten or more. V is TRBV20-1 and J is TRBJ1-6, with D possibly TRBD1 on 6 matching bases. The CDR3 loop spans 16 amino acids. V dropped 5 bases and J dropped 6 bases, with 20 bases sitting between them. Germline V gene lookup returns CDR1 DFQATT and CDR2 SNEGSKA (reference sequence). The CDR3 DNA reads TGCAGTGCTTTCGGACAGATGACTTTACTTAATTCACCCCTCCACTTT. It translates to CSAFGQMTLLNSPLHF.

The sample holds many counts of this clonotype. The chain uses TRBV5-1 and TRBJ2-1, with D possibly being TRBD2 (5 bases). Trimming removed 6 bases at V and 0 bases at J, with 19 bases between. Looked up from germline, CDR1 is SGHRS and CDR2 is YFSETQ. This CDR3 region has 17 residues. The CDR3 DNA is TGCGCCAGCACCCTGCGCGGGTCCGATAGCTCCTACAATGAGCAGTTCTTC. As protein: CASTLRGSDSSYNEQFF.

This clonotype was seen at least ten times. The chain employs TRBV7-9 and TRBJ2-1; 7 bases agree with TRBD1. V shed 6 bases, J shed 6 bases, and the junction held 8 bases outside the gene matches. The CDR3 covers 14 residues. The V gene's germline CDR1 is SEHNR and CDR2 FQNEAQ (reference sequence). The CDR3 DNA reads TGTGCCAGCAGTCCTGGACAGGTTTCCAATGAGCAGTTCTTC. Residues: CASSPGQVSNEQFF.

This clonotype was counted between two and nine times. A single base separates this from a much larger clone, so it may be a read error. This chain uses TRBV11-2 with TRBJ2-4; possible D gene TRBD2, 5 bases. The CDR3 contains 13 residues. The germline CDR1 and CDR2 sequences are SGHAT and FQNNGV. V lost 5 bases and J lost 9, with 14 bases in between. The chain's CDR3 is CASSPGSGTIQYF. DNA for the CDR3: TGTGCCAGCAGCCCCGGAAGCGGAACCATTCAGTACTTC.

Comment on this clonotype: A junction boundary mismatches the germline segment, possibly from a read error. This chain connects TRBV20-1 to TRBJ1-3; D not resolved. Germline loops: CDR1 DFQATT, CDR2 SNEGSKA (reference sequence). There are 13 residues in the CDR3. The CDR3: CSARDLGGNTVYF. Here the CDR3 DNA reads TGCAGTGCTAGAGATCTGGGCGGAAACACCGTATATTTT.

This clonotype was counted ten times or more. The chain uses TRBV15 and TRBJ1-4; no reliable D call. CDR1 LNHNV and CDR2 YYDKDF come from the germline V gene (reference sequence). The CDR3 is 15 amino acids. Between the trimmed V and J ends, which lost 0 bases and 6 bases, there was a span of 11 bases. The CDR3 DNA is TGTGCCACCAGCAGAGAGGATGAGATTGATGAAAAACTGTTTTTT. This sequence encodes CATSREDEIDEKLFF.

The chain links TRBV5-1 to TRBJ2-5; D might be TRBD1 (6 bases). This CDR3 contains 15 residues. V lost 4 bases to trimming and J lost 9 bases, with 22 bases between them. CDR1 is SGHRS, CDR2 YFSETQ, per germline. The CDR3 reads CASSPKGDMSQPQYF. CDR3 DNA sequence: TGCGCCAGCAGCCCGAAGGGGGATATGAGTCAGCCCCAGTACTTC. The full variable domain, in which reference TRBV5-1 and TRBJ2-5 provide the parts outside the CDR3, is KAGVTQTPRYLIKTRGQQVTLSCSPISGHRSVSWYQQTPGQGLQFLFEYFSETQRNKGNFPGRFSGRQFSNSRSEMNVSTLELGDSALYLCASSPKGDMSQPQYFGPGTRLLVL.

To note about this clonotype: One base away lies a much larger clone, so this may be a sequencing read error. This chain uses TRBV4-1 with TRBJ2-1, with TRBD2 matching 12 bases. This CDR3 contains 16 residues. CDR1 and CDR2 (germline): MGHRA, YSYEKL. CDR3 nucleotide sequence: TGCGCCAGCAGCCAACCGACTAGCGGGAGTCACAATGGGCAGTTCTTC. Translation gives CASSQPTSGSHNGQFF.

This clonotype was recorded many times. V usage is TRBV5-1 and J usage is TRBJ2-2; 9 positions match TRBD2. CDR1 SGHRS and CDR2 YFSETQ come from the germline V gene. V was pared by 7 bases and J by 1 base, with 5 bases of the junction left unmatched. The CDR3 is made up of 15 amino acids. This chain's CDR3 is CASRLTSGNTGELFF. The CDR3 DNA sequence: TGCGCCAGCCGCCTGACTAGCGGGAACACCGGGGAGCTGTTTTTT.

This clonotype was seen only a few times. This may arise from a read error, as a much more abundant clone is one base away. V is TRBV20-1 and J is TRBJ2-1, with 11 bases that match TRBD2. CDR1 DFQATT and CDR2 SNEGSKA come from the germline V gene (reference sequence). The CDR3 covers 16 residues. Trimming removed 0 bases from V and 5 bases from J; junction bases left unmatched: 6. The CDR3 DNA is TGCAGTGCTAGAGATCGGGGACTAGCGGCGAACAATGAGCAGTTCTTC. It encodes CSARDRGLAANNEQFF.

This clonotype was seen repeatedly, ten times or more. The CDR3 bases are TGCAGTGCTATCAATATACTAGGGTCCTCCTACGAGCAGTACTTC. Its protein product is CSAINILGSSYEQYF. This chain connects TRBV20-1 to TRBJ2-7; maybe TRBD2 (5 bases). V lost 4 bases and J 0 bases, leaving 16 bases between the germline ends. The germline V gene has CDR1 DFQATT and CDR2 SNEGSKA (reference sequence). The CDR3 runs 15 residues.

Remarks on this clonotype: A much larger clone differs from this one at a single base, so this may be a read error. This chain connects TRBV30 to TRBJ2-2; a possible D gene is TRBD2 (6 bases). CDR1 and CDR2 from the germline V gene are GTSNPN and SVGIG (reference sequence). CDR3 length: 15 residues. CDR3 sequence: CAWTPLARNTGGLFF. Written as DNA, the CDR3 is TGTGCCTGGACGCCTCTAGCGCGGAACACCGGGGGGCTGTTTTTT.

This clonotype occurred many times. The chain links TRBV5-1 to TRBJ2-2; D call uncertain. The V end lost 4 bases, the J end lost 3 bases, and 7 bases lay between the germline ends. Germline-derived CDR1 and CDR2 are SGHRS and YFSETQ. This CDR3 spans 13 amino acids. The CDR3 DNA follows: TGCGCCAGCAGCGAGCAGGACACCGGGGAGCTGTTTTTT. It specifies CASSEQDTGELFF.

In this sample, this clonotype turned up many times. This chain links TRBV10-3 with TRBJ2-7; tentatively, D is TRBD2 (5 bases). The CDR3 has 12 residues. In germline, CDR1 is ENHRY, CDR2 SYGVKD. Trimming shortened V by 6 bases and J by 3 bases, and 9 bases separated the two germline ends. In DNA form, the CDR3 reads TGTGCCATCAGGGGCGGGTTCTACGAGCAGTACTTC. The encoded protein is CAIRGGFYEQYF.

About this clonotype: Given a much more abundant clone one base away, this may be a read error. This is likely a read error, given that the CDR3 carries no conserved phenylalanine or tryptophan at its end. This chain links TRBV3-1 with TRBJ1-2; 8 positions match TRBD1. The trim removed 6 bases at V and 7 bases at J, leaving 7 bases unmatched. Germline values: CDR1 LGHDT, CDR2 YNNKEL (reference sequence). There are 13 residues in the CDR3. CDR3 sequence reads: CASRLGTGGGYTL. DNA for the CDR3: TGTGCCAGCAGACTAGGGACAGGCGGTGGCTACACCCTC.